This T cell receptor (beta chain) came from a study of blood T cell repertoires in COVID-19. The CDR3 is made up of 18 amino acids. The germline gives CDR1 SGDLS, CDR2 YYNGEE. V lost 3 bases, J lost 9 bases, and 15 bases stayed unmatched. Assay used: immunoSEQ multiplex PCR; TCRdb lists only in-frame clones, some missing. The sample yields around 25,000 clones, 90% to 95% seen once. The sequence came from a human donor in a cohort sampled during active COVID-19. The chain uses TRBV9 and TRBJ2-1; 13 bases fit TRBD2. The source material was peripheral blood. The CDR3 coding sequence is TGTGCCAGCAGCGACGGACTAGCGGGAGCAAAACGGCCGAGTGAGCAGTTCTTC. Amino acids: CASSDGLAGAKRPSEQFF.